The text below deals with one T cell receptor beta chain. This clone's antigen is unknown. The data stem from a study of cytomegalovirus exposure and HLA in healthy donors (dated by TCRdb to the late 2010s). Broadly, across the study: An earlier analysis of roughly 500 of the donors reported roughly 270 Gb of sequence data and some 100 million unique TCR beta sequences from 150 million to 200 million T cells. A later analysis re-analyzed previously published TCR beta repertoires from 600 to 850 donors and added high-resolution HLA genotyping to study TCR occurrence patterns. The study aimed to test whether cataloging public T cell receptors could reveal signatures of past pathogen exposure. High-throughput TCR immunosequencing, statistical association of individual TCRs with disease status, and machine learning were combined to predict cytomegalovirus infection status. An earlier analysis of around 580 of the donors used high-throughput TCR beta sequencing to judge whether each TCR beta V gene segment behaved as functional or pseudogenic. Genome-wide SNP genotypes for about 55% of the roughly 670 donors were used in a later genetic analysis, which treated that subset as a discovery cohort. The number of donors typed differed by locus, with about 629-640 for A, B, C, DRB1 and DQB1, around 520 for DQA1, 600 to 610 for DPA1, and approximately 470 for DPB1. Rather than using new phenotypic data, the later analysis identified candidate immune exposures from TCR beta sequences and from how often those sequences occurred across donors. The study used immunosequencing to profile the T cell repertoires of approximately 630 subjects and linked those repertoires to cytomegalovirus serostatus. Of the 398 genotyped donors, about 80% fell in the genetic ancestry cluster associated with self-reported Caucasian donors. In addition to the first cohort of around 670 subjects, a separate validation cohort of 130 or so different subjects was used. Because of strong linkage in the cohort, a few DR-DQ haplotypes were treated as single units for association and clustering. Donor age, sex, ethnicity and CMV serostatus were compiled alongside the repertoire data. Among about 370 genotyped donors of the cohort, an average of roughly 230,000 unique TCR beta nucleotide sequences was sequenced per donor, of which about 18% were non-productive. Approximately 310 gigabases of sequencing data and roughly 90 million unique TCR sequences were included in an early release covering about 700 HLA-typed donors. All discovery cohort repertoires had been generated on a single sequencing platform. Class I and class II HLA loci were covered by the typing at four-digit resolution.

The library was built by means of the immunoSEQ multiplex PCR assay. A mixture of 60 forward primers for TCR Vbeta segments and 13 reverse primers for TCR Jbeta segments was used in the multiplex PCR. A multiplex PCR assay on genomic DNA amplified the CDR3 region of rearranged TCR beta genes. The Illumina HiSeq System was used to sequence the amplified TCR beta libraries as 87-base-pair reads. The authors' pipeline ran thus. A later analysis counted about 80 million unique TCR beta chains across the 500 to 850 repertoires, and 9.5 million to 11 million of these chains were shared by at least two donors. A nearest-neighbor algorithm error-corrected the raw reads and collapsed the reads into unique sequences, merging closely related sequences to remove PCR and sequencing errors. To assign V, D and J gene segments, CDR3 sequences were aligned to IMGT reference sequences. For a sequence to be retained, a match of at least six nucleotides was required to both a V gene segment and a J gene segment. Rearrangements were classified as productive when the CDR3 lacked stop codons and remained in frame with V and J, and all other rearrangements were classified as non-productive. Following IMGT convention, CDR3 was defined as the stretch from the second conserved V-encoded cysteine up to the conserved J-encoded phenylalanine. In an earlier analysis of 500 to 650 of the donors, sequences lacking an unambiguous match to a single V gene segment were excluded. In an earlier analysis of 450 to 750 of the donors, a V segment was called functional when productive rearrangements were above 56.7%, and segregating when the standard deviation between donors exceeded 5%. A statistical classification framework was built for diagnosing cytomegalovirus status from the catalog of TCR beta chain sequences. In a later analysis, TCR nucleotide sequences were compared against IMGT/GENE-DB human TR gene sequences so that V and J genes could be assigned. Using the TCRdist pipeline, a later analysis assigned CDR3 sequences along with most-parsimonious VDJ recombination scenarios. In a later analysis, each TCR beta chain was defined by its CDR3 amino acid sequence together with its V-gene family, and reads without a unique V-gene family were excluded. A later analysis removed roughly 590 highly shared, low-generation-probability nucleotide sequences to deal with suspected cross-contamination and a sequencing artifact. In a later analysis, a clonal expansion index for each public chain was calculated from normalized within-repertoire ranks of inferred template counts. Generation probabilities in a later analysis came from a VDJ recombination model fitted to out-of-frame rearrangements, and those results were checked against IGoR. In a later analysis, hypergeometric tests were used to score TCR-TCR, TCR-HLA and TCR-CMV co-occurrence, with a repertoire-size bias correction applied to TCR pairs. A later analysis estimated false discovery rates by permuting HLA or CMV assignments 20 times. In a later analysis, co-occurring TCRs were grouped using DBSCAN, and TCRdist sequence similarity was added for clustering within HLA-allele-positive subsets. For co-occurrence clustering, repertoires with fewer than 30,000 or more than 120,000 public chains were excluded, along with about five repertoires with anomalous nucleotide sharing. Sourced from immuneACCESS, this table was stored by TCRdb with only in-frame sequences that have V and J called. A share of the clones is absent; for the studies checked, an unresolved V gene accounts for under half, and the remainder has no known explanation. The V and J calls and clone size are taken from that table; D and trimming were inferred from the DNA. The sample table includes just over 150,000 clones. Together, the top ten hold under 2.5% of the sample.

The germline V gene encodes CDR1 LNHDA and CDR2 SQIVND (reference sequence). V is cut by 7 bases and J by 5 bases, and the space between the germline ends is 8 bases. The CDR3 runs 12 amino acids, cysteine and phenylalanine included. Only the CDR3 region is kept as DNA, spanning 36 bases read in frame from base 1. In total, approximately 690 healthy bone marrow donors made up the cohort. Cohort members were all nominally healthy when sampled, although unrecorded immune exposures were likely present. The donor tested CMV seronegative and was one of the 352 seronegative cohort members. Each donor provided a peripheral blood sample, and peripheral blood mononuclear cells were used for TCR beta sequencing. Genomic DNA was extracted from the blood cell samples with the Qiagen DNeasy Blood Extraction Kit. Broad study findings and their caveats: Because counts were too low, some 16 rarely observed V segments, including chromosome 9 orphons, were excluded from the earlier analysis of several hundred of the donors. Compared with equally common non-associated chains, HLA-associated TCR beta chains in a later analysis were more clonally expanded and had lower generation probabilities. In a later analysis, most CMV-associated TCR beta chains were found to appear HLA-restricted, with HLA associations seemingly driven largely by CMV exposure. Presence/absence analyses assumed roughly uniform sequencing depth across donors, an assumption that may not hold. Because HLA typing was unavailable for some donors at each locus, only the typed subset was used in association tests. According to the authors, the approach could potentially be generalized to other disease states and immunological phenotypes. The study gave a list of 150 to 200 TCR beta chains associated with cytomegalovirus. A cluster of highly shared sequence variants was judged likely to be a technical artifact of the sequencing pipeline. According to a later analysis, TCR association rates differed among HLA loci, with DRB1 alleles showing the most associated TCRs and HLA-C alleles showing the fewest. In an earlier analysis of around 500 of the donors, most TCR beta V segments appeared in productive rearrangements about 90% or about 30% of the time, broadly matching IMGT annotations. This cohort had only TCR beta chains sequenced, and the lack of alpha or paired-chain data limited which features could be detected. Because the 87-base-pair reads could not distinguish some IMGT-functional V segments, including TRBV6-2 and TRBV6-3, those segments were excluded. Most TCR sequences were seen in very few donors, while some public TCRs were found in many individuals. Specific HLA alleles were associated with 15,000 to 20,000 TCR beta sequences at a false discovery rate of 0.05 in a later analysis. In a later genetic analysis, fewer N-insertions in productive TCRs were reported among donors in an Asian-associated ancestry cluster than the roughly 700-donor mean. A later analysis reported that several top co-occurrence clusters appeared linked to parvovirus B19, influenza, CMV and Epstein-Barr virus. When HLA alleles, especially DR and DQ, strongly co-occurred, attributing TCR associations to individual alleles was difficult. A later genetic analysis associated a missense DCLRE1C variant with V-gene and J-gene trimming of TCR beta chains, and an independent cohort replicated the association. Linkage disequilibrium might explain the correlated functional status among segregating V segments, but an unknown experimental factor could not be ruled out. For the cohort, immune exposure information was limited to CMV serostatus. Cytomegalovirus status was reported to be diagnosed by the classifier with high specificity and sensitivity in both the original and validation cohorts. A further reported finding was that TCR beta sequences accurately predicted the HLA-A and HLA-B alleles for most subjects in the first cohort. In vitro tests confirmed that a few of the cytomegalovirus-associated TCR beta chains recognize cytomegalovirus antigens.

Recombination joined TRBV19 with TRBJ2-2; a confident D gene designation cannot be given. The source is a man under 40 in good health and CMV-seronegative. The sample taken for sequencing was PBMCs. The nucleotides are TGTGCCAGTAACTCCATGACCGGGGAGCTGTTTTTT. Its protein is CASNSMTGELFF.